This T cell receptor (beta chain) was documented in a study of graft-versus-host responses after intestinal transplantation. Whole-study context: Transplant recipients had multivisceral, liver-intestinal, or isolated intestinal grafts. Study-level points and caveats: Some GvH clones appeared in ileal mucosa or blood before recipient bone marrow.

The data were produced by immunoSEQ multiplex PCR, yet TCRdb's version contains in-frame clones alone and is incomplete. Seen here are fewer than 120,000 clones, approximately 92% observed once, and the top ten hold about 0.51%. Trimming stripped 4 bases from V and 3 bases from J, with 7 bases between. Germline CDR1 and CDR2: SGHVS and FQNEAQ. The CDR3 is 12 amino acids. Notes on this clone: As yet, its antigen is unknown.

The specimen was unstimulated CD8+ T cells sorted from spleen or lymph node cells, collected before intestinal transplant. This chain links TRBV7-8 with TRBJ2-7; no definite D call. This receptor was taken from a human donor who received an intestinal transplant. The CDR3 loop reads CASSSYSYEQYF. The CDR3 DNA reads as TGTGCCAGCAGCTCCTACAGCTACGAGCAGTACTTC.